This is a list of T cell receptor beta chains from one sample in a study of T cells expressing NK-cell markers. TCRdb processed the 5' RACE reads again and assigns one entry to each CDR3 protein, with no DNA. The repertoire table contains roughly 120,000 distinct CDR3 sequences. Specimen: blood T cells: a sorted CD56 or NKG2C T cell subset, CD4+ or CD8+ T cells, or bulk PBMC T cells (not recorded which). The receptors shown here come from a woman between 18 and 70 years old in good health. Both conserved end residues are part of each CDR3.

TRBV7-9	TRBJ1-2	CASSLETAIYGYTF
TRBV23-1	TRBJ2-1	CASSQSHYRDPVNEQFF
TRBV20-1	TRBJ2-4	CSAILAGEENIQYF
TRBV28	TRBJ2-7	CASSLSGQGGMLEQYF
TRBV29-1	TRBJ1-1	CSVPTQGMNTEAFF
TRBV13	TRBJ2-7	CASRSIAGPYEQYF
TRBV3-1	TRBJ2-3	CASGGTDTQYF
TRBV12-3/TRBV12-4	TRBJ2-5	CASDDRGGGTQYF
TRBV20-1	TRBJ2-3	CSAYPRADYTDTQYF
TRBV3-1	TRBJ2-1	CASSHPAGGPYNEQFF
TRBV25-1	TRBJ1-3	CASQGGTGNTIYF
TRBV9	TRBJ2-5	CASSVFGRAVEKETQYF
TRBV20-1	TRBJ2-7	CSARDRQGVYYEQYF
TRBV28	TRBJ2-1	CASSFRVDNEQFF
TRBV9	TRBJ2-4	CANSVPLDGAEDIQYF
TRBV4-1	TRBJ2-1	CASSQDQGAYNEQFF
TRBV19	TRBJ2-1	CASSIGGSYNEQFF
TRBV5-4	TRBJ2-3	CAILVSDTQYF
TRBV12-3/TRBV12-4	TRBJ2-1	CASSLYVGIGNEQFF
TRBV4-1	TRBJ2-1	CASRQGATVNEQFF
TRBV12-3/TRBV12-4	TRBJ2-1	CASSQKGQGDEQFF
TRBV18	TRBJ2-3	CASSPSNTDTQYF
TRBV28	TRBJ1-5	CASRSPQGNQPQHF
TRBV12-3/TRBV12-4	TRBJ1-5	CASSFWTADQPQHF
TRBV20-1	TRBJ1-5	CSAEGGNQPQHF
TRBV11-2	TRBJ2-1	CASSLAAHNEQFF
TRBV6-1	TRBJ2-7	CASSDRDRGLTRGEQYF
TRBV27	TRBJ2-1	CASSLHGSSYNEQFF
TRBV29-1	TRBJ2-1	CSVPWVNEQFF
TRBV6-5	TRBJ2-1	CASSHPRNEQFF
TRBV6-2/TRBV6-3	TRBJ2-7	CASNELAAYEQYF
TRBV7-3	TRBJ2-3	CASSLTGGTDTQYF
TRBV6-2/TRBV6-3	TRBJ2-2	CASSYPTTTRTGELFF
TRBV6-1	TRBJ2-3	CASSTAGTGAYVTDTQYF
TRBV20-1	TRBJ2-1	CSAPRSATGVDEQFF
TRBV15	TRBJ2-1	CATSYRDRKGDEQFF